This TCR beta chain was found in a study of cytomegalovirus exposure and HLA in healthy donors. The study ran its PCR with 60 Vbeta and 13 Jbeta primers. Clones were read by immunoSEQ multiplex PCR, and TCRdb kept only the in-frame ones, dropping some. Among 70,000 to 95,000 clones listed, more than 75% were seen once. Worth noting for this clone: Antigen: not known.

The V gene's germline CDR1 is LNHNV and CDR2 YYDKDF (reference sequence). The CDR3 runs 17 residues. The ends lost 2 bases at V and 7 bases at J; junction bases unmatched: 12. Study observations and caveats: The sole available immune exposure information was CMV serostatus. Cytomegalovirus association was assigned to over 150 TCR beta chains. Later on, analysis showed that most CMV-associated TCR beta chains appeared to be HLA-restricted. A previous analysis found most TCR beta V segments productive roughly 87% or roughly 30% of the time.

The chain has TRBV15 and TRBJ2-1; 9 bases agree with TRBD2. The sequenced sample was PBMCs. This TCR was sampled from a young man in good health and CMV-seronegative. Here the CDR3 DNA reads TGTGCCACCAGCAGACCCGCTCTAGCGGGGACTCTTAATGAGCAGTTCTTC. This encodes CATSRPALAGTLNEQFF.